A single sample is the source of the 18 T cell receptor beta chains below, sequenced in a study of identical twins. TCRdb re-derived calls from the 5' RACE reads in MiXCR, one entry per CDR3 protein. Of hundreds of thousands of distinct CDR3 sequences listed, roughly 20% are singletons. These data were also filed under a second study, of T cells expressing NK-cell markers.

The sequenced material came from PBMCs. Receptor source: a woman between 18 and 29 years old in good health.

The rearrangement links TRBV12-3 or TRBV12-4 to TRBJ1-2; 11 nucleotides line up with TRBD1. The CDR3 spans 16 residues. V trimming: 8 bases; J trimming: 5 bases; junction bases outside the gene matches: 13. The CDR3 DNA sequence: TGTGCCAGCCAACCGGGACAGGGGGGGACGGGGTATGGCTACACCTTC. It yields the protein CASQPGQGGTGYGYTF.

The V call is TRBV10-1, the J call TRBJ2-7, with TRBD1 identical over 7 bases. V was clipped by 4 bases and J by 5 bases; unmatched bases: 5. The germline V gene has CDR1 WNHNN and CDR2 SYGVQD (reference sequence). CDR3 length equals 13 residues. The CDR3 coding sequence is TGCGCCAGCAGTGCCGGGACAGTACACGAGCAGTACTTC. Translating gives CASSAGTVHEQYF.

This clonotype was observed a few times. This chain links TRBV5-4 with TRBJ1-1; D gene unclear. The germline CDR1 and CDR2 sequences are SGHNT and YYREEE (reference sequence). Trimming took off 1 base at V and 3 bases at J, with 7 bases between the two ends. The CDR3 loop spans 13 amino acids. CDR3 region: CASSLQRDTEAFF. Written as DNA, the CDR3 is TGTGCCAGCAGCTTGCAAAGGGACACTGAAGCTTTCTTT.

CDR3 amino acids: CASSGGSEGQQYF. The CDR3, as DNA: TGTGCCAGCAGTGGGGGATCGGAGGGACAGCAGTACTTC. The chain recombines TRBV5-6 with TRBJ2-7, with a tentative D call TRBD2 (6 bases). The CDR3 extends over 13 amino acids. V lost 5 bases, J lost 8 bases, and 17 bases lay in between. Germline V lookup: CDR1 SGHDT, CDR2 YYEEEE.

This clonotype has more than one count but fewer than ten. This chain joins TRBV20-1 and TRBJ2-3, with D maybe TRBD2 (7 bases). V lost 6 bases, J lost 0 bases, and 13 bases lay in between. Germline loops: CDR1 DFQATT, CDR2 SNEGSKA (reference sequence). The CDR3 has 14 residues. The CDR3 loop reads CSAGGGLSTDTQYF. CDR3 DNA sequence: TGCAGTGCCGGCGGGGGCCTTAGCACAGATACGCAGTATTTT.

The chain combines TRBV20-1 with TRBJ1-1; D may be TRBD1 (5 bases). The CDR3 sequence is 14 residues long. Deletions cut 5 bases from V and 8 bases from J, with 21 bases between. Looked up from germline, CDR1 is DFQATT and CDR2 is SNEGSKA (reference sequence). CDR3 DNA sequence: TGCAGTGCTGATCTGCTGGGGCGGGGAACAGAAGCTTTCTTT. Translating it yields CSADLLGRGTEAFF.

J is TRBJ2-1 and V is TRBV7-6, with TRBD2 identical over 12 bases. Trimming removed 3 bases from V and 3 bases from J; junction bases left unmatched: 9. CDR1 is SGHVS and CDR2 is FNYEAQ in the germline V gene. The CDR3 has 18 residues. CDR3 DNA sequence: TGTGCCAGCAGCTTTCGCCTAGCGGGAGGGTCGGGCTACAATGAGCAGTTCTTC. Translation gives CASSFRLAGGSGYNEQFF.

V gene TRBV5-1 combines with J gene TRBJ2-3; D tentatively fits TRBD1 or TRBD2 (5 bases each). The ends were cut back, 3 bases at V and 1 base at J, with 12 bases in the middle. Germline V gene sequence: CDR1 SGHRS, CDR2 YFSETQ. The CDR3 covers 15 residues. The CDR3, as DNA: TGCGCCAGCAGCTACGGGGCCGCCGGCACAGATACGCAGTATTTT. Translated, it gives CASSYGAAGTDTQYF.

The V gene is TRBV7-2, the J gene TRBJ2-3; possibly TRBD1 for D (6 bases). The length of the CDR3 is 14 residues. From germline, CDR1 is SGHTA and CDR2 FQGNSA. The ends were cut back, 8 bases at V and 2 bases at J, with 14 bases in the middle. The CDR3 loop reads CASGRGYNTDTQYF. The CDR3 nucleotides are TGTGCCAGCGGCAGGGGTTACAACACAGATACGCAGTATTTT.

The gene calls are TRBV7-9 and TRBJ1-1, with a weak D call TRBD1 (5 bases). V lost 2 bases, J lost 3 bases, and 10 bases lay in between. In germline, CDR1 is SEHNR, CDR2 FQNEAQ (reference sequence). This CDR3 has 14 amino acids. The CDR3 protein is CASSLRGSDTEAFF. CDR3 DNA: TGTGCCAGCAGCTTACGGGGGAGCGACACTGAAGCTTTCTTT.

The chain combines TRBV7-2 with TRBJ2-7, with D unresolved. Germline loops: CDR1 SGHTA, CDR2 FQGNSA. The V end lost 1 base, the J end lost 0 bases, and 10 bases lay between the germline ends. The CDR3 covers 15 residues. CDR3 sequence (DNA): TGTGCCAGCAGCTTAGTTAGGACGGTCTCCTACGAGCAGTACTTC. Its protein product is CASSLVRTVSYEQYF. The whole variable domain, filled in from reference TRBV7-2 and TRBJ2-7, reads GAGVSQSPSNKVTEKGKDVELRCDPISGHTALYWYRQSLGQGLEFLIYFQGNSAPDKSGLPSDRFSAERTGGSVSTLTIQRTQQEDSAVYLCASSLVRTVSYEQYFGPGTRLTVT.

The sample holds many counts of this clonotype. An end of the junction differs from the germline gene, which may be a read error. The chain is built from TRBV7-3 and TRBJ2-5, with D possibly being TRBD1 or TRBD2 (5 bases each). The CDR3 is made up of 15 amino acids. In germline, CDR1 is SGHTA, CDR2 FQGTGA. In nucleotides, the CDR3 is TGTGCCAGCAGCCTAACCGGGACGCGTGAAGAGACCCAGTACTTC. Translation gives CASSLTGTREETQYF.

The CDR3: CASSQTSGVNTDTQYF. DNA of the CDR3: TGTGCCAGCAGCCAAACTAGCGGGGTAAACACAGATACGCAGTATTTT. The gene calls are TRBV3-1 and TRBJ2-3, with 10 bases that match TRBD2. Germline CDR1 reads LGHDT; CDR2 reads YNNKEL (reference sequence). This CDR3 is built from 16 residues. After removal of 2 bases from V and 2 bases from J, the junction contained 4 bases not matched to a gene.

The chain is built from TRBV6-5 and TRBJ2-3; no clear D. V was trimmed by 3 bases and J by 0 bases, leaving 7 bases between them. This CDR3 is 14 amino acids long. Germline assignment: CDR1 MNHEY and CDR2 SVGAGI. The CDR3 DNA follows: TGTGCCAGCAGTTATCGACTTAGCACAGATACGCAGTATTTT. This sequence encodes CASSYRLSTDTQYF.

This clonotype has at least ten counts. The gene calls are TRBV21-1 and TRBJ2-2; the D call in the table, TRBD1, was not verified against the DNA. TRBV21-1 is a pseudogene. The CDR3 covers 12 residues. CDR3 nucleotides: TGTGCCAGCAGGGGGGGGAACGGGGAGCTGTTTTTT. Translation: CASRGGNGELFF.

This clonotype was detected many times. The rearrangement uses TRBV4-3 and TRBJ2-7; D unclear. This CDR3 contains 13 residues. The V end lost 1 base, the J end lost 2 bases, and 6 bases lay between the germline ends. The germline V gene has CDR1 LGHNA and CDR2 YSLEER. For the CDR3, the DNA is TGCGCCAGCAGCCAAGGCCACGCCTACGAGCAGTACTTC. Amino acids: CASSQGHAYEQYF.

The rearrangement joins TRBV18 to TRBJ1-6, with 9 positions matching TRBD1. This CDR3 has 16 residues. The germline V gene has CDR1 KGHSH and CDR2 LQKENI. Unmatched junction bases numbered 12, after V lost 6 bases and J lost 9 bases. CDR3 DNA: TGTGCCAGCTCTCTAGCTGGGGGACAGGGCTCTTCACCCCTCCACTTT. Translating it yields CASSLAGGQGSSPLHF.

This clonotype was recorded at least ten times. This chain uses TRBV20-1 with TRBJ2-5; 15 positions agree with TRBD2. The trim removed 3 bases at V and 8 bases at J, leaving 13 bases unmatched. CDR3 length: 17 amino acids. Germline V gene data show CDR1 as DFQATT and CDR2 as SNEGSKA (reference sequence). This CDR3 reads CSASRAPPGLAGGTQYF. In DNA form, the CDR3 reads TGCAGTGCTAGCAGGGCCCCTCCGGGACTAGCGGGGGGAACCCAGTACTTC.